The 27 T cell receptor beta chains presented below share a single source sample, sequenced in a study of CD8 T cells in ankylosing spondylitis. MiXCR, run by TCRdb on the 5' RACE reads, gives a single entry per CDR3 protein. The sample carries about 280,000 distinct CDR3 sequences, around 20% recorded once. Material: blood, either unsorted or a sorted T cell fraction (not recorded which). The receptors originated from a male donor with ankylosing spondylitis or in good health (not recorded which).

This clonotype was detected only a few times. The CDR3 DNA reads TGCAGTGCTAGTCAGGAGCAAGAGACCCAGTACTTC. It encodes CSASQEQETQYF. The chain links TRBV20-1 to TRBJ2-5; D uncertain. Germline lookup yields CDR1 DFQATT and CDR2 SNEGSKA (reference sequence). Between the trimmed V and J ends, which lost 3 bases and 2 bases, there was a span of 7 bases. The CDR3 is made up of 12 amino acids.

This clonotype was recorded a few times. The rearrangement links TRBV7-3 to TRBJ2-3, with D unclear. CDR3 length: 11 amino acids. Trimming removed 5 bases from V and 7 bases from J, with 7 bases in between. The germline CDR1 and CDR2 sequences are SGHTA and FQGTGA. The CDR3 nucleotides read TGTGCCAGCAGCATGGGAAATACGCAGTATTTT. Translation gives CASSMGNTQYF.

This clonotype has only a few counts. V and J are TRBV12-3 or TRBV12-4 and TRBJ1-1; the D gene is possibly TRBD1 (5 bases). This CDR3 region has 13 residues. V gave up 2 bases and J gave up 4 bases, with 8 bases separating them. The CDR3 nucleotides read TGTGCCAGCAGTTTAAGGGACCTCACTGAAGCTTTCTTT. Translation gives CASSLRDLTEAFF.

This clonotype was observed a handful of times. The V gene is TRBV10-2, the J gene TRBJ2-7; perhaps TRBD1 as D (6 bases). The ends were cut back, 5 bases at V and 6 bases at J, with 11 bases in the middle. The CDR3 has 12 residues. Germline assignment: CDR1 WSHSY and CDR2 SAAADI. The CDR3 sequence: CASSNTGIEQYV. CDR3 in DNA: TGCGCCAGCAGTAATACAGGGATCGAGCAGTACGTC.

J is TRBJ2-5 and V is TRBV5-1; D may be TRBD1 (6 bases). The CDR3 totals 13 residues. From germline, CDR1 is SGHRS and CDR2 YFSETQ. The germline V and J ends were trimmed by 4 bases and 5 bases, with 12 bases remaining between them. CDR3 nucleotides: TGCGCCAGCAGCATCACAGGGTCGGAGACCCAGTACTTC. Its translation is CASSITGSETQYF.

Only a few counts were recorded for this clonotype. This chain joins TRBV20-1 and TRBJ2-1, with D tentatively TRBD2 (7 bases). V lost 7 bases to trimming and J lost 0 bases, with 19 bases between them. Germline assignment: CDR1 DFQATT and CDR2 SNEGSKA (reference sequence). CDR3 length: 16 amino acids. The CDR3 loop is CSGNKGRGHSYNEQFF. CDR3 coding DNA: TGCAGTGGGAATAAGGGGCGGGGGCACTCCTACAATGAGCAGTTCTTC.

The genes are TRBV12-3 or TRBV12-4 and TRBJ2-3; D is uncertain. There are 15 residues in the CDR3. With 3 bases removed from V and 1 base from J, the gap between germline ends came to 11 bases. The CDR3 sequence: CASSLMYSRTDTQYF. Here the CDR3 DNA reads TGTGCCAGCAGTTTGATGTACAGCCGCACAGATACGCAGTATTTT.

This clonotype was seen at least ten times. This rearrangement joins TRBV5-5 to TRBJ2-1; 7 nucleotides agree with TRBD1. This CDR3 is 15 amino acids long. The germline gives CDR1 SGHKS, CDR2 YYEKEE (reference sequence). Germline trimming cut 1 base from V and 1 base from J; bases unmatched to any gene: 2. The CDR3 DNA reads as TGTGCCAGCAGCTTGACAGGGGAGTCCTACAATGAGCAGTTCTTC. Translating it yields CASSLTGESYNEQFF.

This clonotype came up many times. The rearrangement links TRBV5-1 to TRBJ1-1; TRBD1 matches at 7 bases. J was trimmed by 2 bases and V by 4 bases; bases with no gene match: 8. Germline CDR1 is SGHRS and CDR2 is YFSETQ. This CDR3 comprises 15 residues. The CDR3 sequence: CASSLRDSDNTEAFF. The CDR3, as DNA: TGCGCCAGCAGCCTCCGGGACAGCGATAACACTGAAGCTTTCTTT.

This clonotype came up a few times. V usage is TRBV4-2 and J usage is TRBJ1-5; tentative D call: TRBD1 (6 bases). Trimming stripped 2 bases from V and 3 bases from J, with 14 bases between. Germline-derived CDR1 and CDR2 are LGHNA and YNFKEQ. CDR3 length: 16 amino acids. This CDR3 reads CASSQTPGAYNQPQHF. Here the CDR3 DNA reads TGTGCCAGCAGCCAAACACCAGGGGCCTACAATCAGCCCCAGCATTTT.

Note on this clonotype: This may be a read error: a much more frequent sequence differs by one nucleotide. V and J are TRBV5-1 and TRBJ2-2; 8 positions match TRBD2. CDR3 length equals 15 residues. CDR1 and CDR2 (germline): SGHRS, YFSETQ. The CDR3 reads CASSFPGGNTGKLFF. Here the CDR3 DNA reads TGCGCCAGCAGCTTTCCGGGGGGGAACACCGGGAAGCTGTTTTTT. The full variable domain, in which reference TRBV5-1 and TRBJ2-2 provide the parts outside the CDR3, is KAGVTQTPRYLIKTRGQQVTLSCSPISGHRSVSWYQQTPGQGLQFLFEYFSETQRNKGNFPGRFSGRQFSNSRSEMNVSTLELGDSALYLCASSFPGGNTGKLFFGEGSRLTVL.

The rearrangement uses TRBV7-2 and TRBJ2-2; 11 nucleotides agree with TRBD2. Trimming cost V 1 base and J 9 bases; bases outside gene matches: 4. This CDR3 comprises 15 residues. The germline gives CDR1 SGHTA, CDR2 FQGNSA. The CDR3 coding sequence is TGTGCCAGCAGCTTAGATAGCGGGAGGGCCCGGGAGCTGTTTTTT. It is translated as CASSLDSGRARELFF.

The rearrangement links TRBV15 to TRBJ1-2, with TRBD1 matching over 10 bases. From germline, CDR1 is LNHNV and CDR2 YYDKDF (reference sequence). V lost 5 bases, J lost 4 bases, and 4 bases stayed unmatched. This CDR3 contains 14 residues. The CDR3 bases are TGTGCCACCAGCGGGACAGGGGCGGGCTATGGCTACACCTTC. Protein product: CATSGTGAGYGYTF.

The rearrangement joins TRBV12-3 or TRBV12-4 to TRBJ2-1; the match to TRBD2 covers 10 bases. The CDR3 is 14 amino acids. J gave up 7 bases and V 5 bases, and 5 bases lay outside the gene matches. The CDR3: CASSPTSGNNEQFF. In DNA, the CDR3 is TGTGCCAGCAGTCCCACTAGCGGGAATAATGAGCAGTTCTTC.

Of note for this clonotype: An end of the junction differs from the germline gene, which may be a read error. The rearrangement uses TRBV5-1 and TRBJ2-2; the match to TRBD1 covers 7 bases. CDR1 is SGHRS, CDR2 YFSETQ, per germline. CDR3 size: 14 residues. The CDR3 sequence: CASSLDRASGEPFF. The CDR3 coding sequence is TGCGCCAGCAGCCTCGACAGGGCGTCCGGGGAGCCGTTTTTT. The full variable domain, with the rest looked up from reference TRBV5-1 and TRBJ2-2, is KAGVTQTPRYLIKTRGQQVTLSCSPISGHRSVSWYQQTPGQGLQFLFEYFSETQRNKGNFPGRFSGRQFSNSRSEMNVSTLELGDSALYLCASSLDRASGEPFFGEGSRLTVL.

J is TRBJ1-1 and V is TRBV12-3 or TRBV12-4; D remains ambiguous. Trimming removed 7 bases at V and 1 base at J, with 13 bases between. The length of the CDR3 is 14 residues. This chain's CDR3 is CASTISPGNTEAFF. Written as DNA, the CDR3 is TGTGCCAGCACCATCTCGCCGGGGAACACTGAAGCTTTCTTT.

This clonotype was seen more than once but under ten times. The V and J genes are TRBV5-1 and TRBJ2-1; 10 nucleotides agree with TRBD1. The germline V gene encodes CDR1 SGHRS and CDR2 YFSETQ. This CDR3 spans 16 amino acids. Trimming at V came to 2 bases and at J to 4 bases, leaving 6 bases not matched to a gene. The DNA for the CDR3 is TGCGCCAGCAGCTTTCACCGGGACAGGGGTTACAATGAGCAGTTCTTC. Its protein product is CASSFHRDRGYNEQFF.

CDR3 protein: CASSLTVGTKQFF. The CDR3 bases are TGTGCCAGCAGTTTAACTGTCGGGACTAAGCAGTTCTTC. The V and J genes are TRBV12-3 or TRBV12-4 and TRBJ2-1; TRBD2 aligns across 7 bases. Trimming cost V 2 bases and J 11 bases; bases outside gene matches: 6. The CDR3 has 13 amino acids.

This clonotype occurred a few times. The gene calls are TRBV7-2 and TRBJ2-7, with 8 bases matching TRBD1. Germline CDR1 reads SGHTA; CDR2 reads FQGNSA. The CDR3 loop spans 14 amino acids. With 3 bases clipped from V and 3 bases from J, the junction kept 4 bases outside the gene matches. CDR3 in DNA: TGTGCCAGCAGCTTCCGGGACAGGATCTACGAGCAGTACGTC. It translates to CASSFRDRIYEQYV.

In its sample, this clonotype was seen many times. The rearrangement joins TRBV2 to TRBJ2-5; D is possibly TRBD2 (5 bases). V dropped 3 bases and J dropped 9 bases, with 11 bases sitting between them. The CDR3 consists of 12 residues. The V gene's germline CDR1 is SNHLY and CDR2 FYNNEI. The CDR3 sequence is CASSDSLGAQYF. As DNA, the CDR3 is TGTGCCAGCAGTGACAGTCTCGGGGCCCAGTACTTC.

The table lists this clonotype with many counts. V and J are TRBV25-1 and TRBJ1-1, with unresolved D. CDR3 length: 13 residues. Germline V gives CDR1 MGHDK, CDR2 SYGVNS. V was cut by 4 bases and J by 5 bases, with 11 bases left in between. The chain's CDR3 is CASSGDWRTEAFF. The CDR3 DNA reads as TGTGCCAGCAGTGGAGATTGGCGGACTGAAGCTTTCTTT.

This clonotype was counted between two and nine times. The chain couples TRBV5-1 to TRBJ1-1, with 9 bases aligning to TRBD1. The germline V gene encodes CDR1 SGHRS and CDR2 YFSETQ. Unmatched junction bases numbered 7, after V lost 4 bases and J lost 3 bases. CDR3 size: 15 residues. CDR3 loop: CASSSRQGGHTEAFF. CDR3 sequence (DNA): TGCGCCAGCAGCAGCCGACAGGGGGGGCACACTGAAGCTTTCTTT.

The chain uses TRBV20-1 and TRBJ1-5; TRBD1 matches at 12 bases. Germline assignment: CDR1 DFQATT and CDR2 SNEGSKA (reference sequence). The V gene end was trimmed by 1 base and the J gene end by 5 bases; junction bases not matched to a gene: 6. The length of the CDR3 is 16 residues. CDR3 protein: CSARGDRGRGDQPQHF. The CDR3 bases are TGCAGTGCTAGAGGGGACAGGGGGCGAGGAGATCAGCCCCAGCATTTT.

This clonotype was detected many times. This chain uses TRBV29-1 with TRBJ2-3; unclear D gene. Germline V CDR1 and CDR2: SQVTM, ANQGSEA. The CDR3 extends over 12 amino acids. V was pared by 3 bases and J by 5 bases, with 9 bases between. The CDR3 sequence: CSVDQGGDTQYF. For the CDR3, the DNA is TGCAGCGTTGATCAAGGCGGAGATACGCAGTATTTT.

This clonotype showed up just once. At one boundary the junction diverges from the germline segment, which might be a read error. This chain's CDR3 is CAGSTSGSPAGALFF. The CDR3 coding sequence is TGTGCCGGAAGCACTAGCGGGAGTCCCGCCGGGGCGCTGTTTTTT. The chain links TRBV28 to TRBJ2-2; TRBD2 aligns across 11 bases. The CDR3 totals 15 residues. Germline lookup yields CDR1 MDHEN and CDR2 SYDVKM.

The rearrangement uses TRBV20-1 and TRBJ2-5, with D perhaps being TRBD1 or TRBD2 (6 bases each). Trimming left V 4 bases short and J 5 bases short, with 14 bases between. Per the germline V gene, CDR1 is DFQATT and CDR2 is SNEGSKA (reference sequence). CDR3 size: 13 residues. The CDR3 here is CSATRGARETQYF. CDR3 DNA sequence: TGCAGTGCTACGAGGGGGGCTAGGGAGACCCAGTACTTC.

This clonotype was observed a few times. The chain combines TRBV10-2 with TRBJ2-2, with 7 bases matching TRBD2. CDR1 is WSHSY and CDR2 is SAAADI in the germline V gene. Trimming at V came to 5 bases and at J to 5 bases, leaving 14 bases not matched to a gene. This CDR3 region has 17 residues. The CDR3 protein is CASSNPLGRVSTGELFF. The DNA of the CDR3 is TGCGCCAGCAGTAACCCCCTGGGGAGGGTCTCTACCGGGGAGCTGTTTTTT.